This record looks at one TCR beta chain sequence and its context. It has no known antigen specificity. Base quality data are lacking; no much larger clone is found one base away. The cohort was made up of several hundred healthy bone marrow donors. All cohort members were sampled while nominally healthy, although unrecorded immune exposures were likely present. The donor was CMV seronegative and belonged to the group of approximately 320 seronegative cohort members. Each donor provided a peripheral blood sample, and peripheral blood mononuclear cells were used for TCR beta sequencing. Genomic DNA extraction from the blood cell samples was performed with the Qiagen DNeasy Blood Extraction Kit. The source of the sample is a study of cytomegalovirus exposure and HLA in healthy donors (dated by TCRdb to about 2017). Background for the entire study: According to an earlier analysis of 587 of the donors, about 170 million T cells yielded roughly 110 million unique TCR beta sequences and approximately 300 Gb of sequence data. In a later genetic analysis, genome-wide SNP genotypes for about 65% of the 666 donors were used, and that subset was treated as a discovery cohort. The study was designed to test whether signatures of past pathogen exposure could be identified by cataloging public T cell receptors. Across around 400 genotyped donors of the cohort, an average of 235,054 unique TCR beta nucleotide sequences per donor were sequenced, and 15% to 20% of those sequences were non-productive. Roughly 300 gigabases of sequencing data and tens of millions of unique TCR sequences were included in an early release covering several hundred HLA-typed donors. Besides the first cohort of 666 subjects, a separate validation cohort made up of 120 different subjects was used. An earlier analysis of more than 450 of the donors used high-throughput TCR beta sequencing to judge whether each TCR beta V gene segment behaved as functional or pseudogenic. A handful of DR-DQ haplotypes were handled as single units for association and clustering because linkage in the cohort was strong. Rather than using new phenotypic data, the later analysis identified candidate immune exposures from TCR beta sequences and from how often those sequences occurred across donors. All discovery cohort repertoires had been generated on a single sequencing platform. In a later analysis, previously published TCR beta repertoires from 550 to 700 donors were re-analyzed and high-resolution HLA genotyping was added so that TCR occurrence patterns could be studied. The study used immunosequencing to profile the T cell repertoires of 600 to 850 subjects and linked those repertoires to cytomegalovirus serostatus. To predict cytomegalovirus infection status, the study brought together high-throughput TCR immunosequencing, statistical association of individual TCRs with disease status, and machine learning. Donor age, sex, ethnicity and CMV serostatus were compiled alongside the repertoire data. Of the roughly 400 genotyped donors, 81% were placed in the genetic ancestry cluster associated with self-reported Caucasian donors. The number of typed donors differed by locus: about 620-640 for A, B, C, DRB1 and DQB1; approximately 520 for DQA1; about 600 for DPA1; and about 450 for DPB1. Class I and class II HLA loci were covered by the typing at four-digit resolution.

The method behind the library was the immunoSEQ multiplex PCR assay. For the multiplex PCR, a mixture combining 60 forward primers for TCR Vbeta segments and 13 reverse primers for TCR Jbeta segments was used. The CDR3 region of rearranged TCR beta genes was amplified from genomic DNA by a multiplex PCR assay. The amplified TCR beta libraries were sequenced on the Illumina HiSeq System as 87-base-pair reads. On the study's bioinformatics: A later analysis counted about 80 million unique TCR beta chains across the 666 repertoires, and roughly 9.9 million of these chains were shared by at least two donors. Raw reads were error-corrected and collapsed into unique sequences with a nearest-neighbor algorithm that merged closely related sequences to remove PCR and sequencing errors. To assign V, D and J gene segments, CDR3 sequences were aligned to IMGT reference sequences. Each retained sequence needed at least a six-nucleotide match to both a V gene segment and a J gene segment. A rearrangement was called productive if the CDR3 had no stop codons and remained in frame with V and J, and every other rearrangement was called non-productive. Following IMGT convention, CDR3 was defined as the stretch from the second conserved V-encoded cysteine to the conserved J-encoded phenylalanine. In an earlier analysis of more than 550 of the donors, sequences lacking an unambiguous match to a single V gene segment were excluded. An earlier analysis of under 750 of the donors called V segments functional above 56.7% productive rearrangements and segregating when the between-donor standard deviation exceeded 5%. A statistical classification framework was built to diagnose cytomegalovirus status from the catalog of TCR beta chain sequences. In a later analysis, TCR nucleotide sequences were compared against IMGT/GENE-DB human TR gene sequences so that V and J genes could be assigned. Using the TCRdist pipeline, a later analysis assigned CDR3 sequences along with most-parsimonious VDJ recombination scenarios. A later analysis defined each TCR beta chain by its CDR3 amino acid sequence plus V-gene family, and excluded reads lacking a unique V-gene family. As a way to deal with suspected cross-contamination and a sequencing artifact, a later analysis dropped 592 nucleotide sequences that were highly shared and had low generation probability. In a later analysis, a clonal expansion index was calculated for each public chain from normalized within-repertoire ranks of inferred template counts. Generation probabilities in a later analysis came from a VDJ recombination model fitted to out-of-frame rearrangements, and those results were checked against IGoR. A later analysis scored TCR-TCR, TCR-HLA and TCR-CMV co-occurrence with hypergeometric tests, applying a repertoire-size bias correction to TCR pairs. In a later analysis, false discovery rates were estimated by permuting HLA or CMV assignments 20 times. A later analysis grouped co-occurring TCRs with DBSCAN, adding TCRdist sequence similarity when clustering within HLA-allele-positive subsets. Repertoires with fewer than 30,000 or more than 120,000 public chains were left out of co-occurrence clustering, as were five repertoires with anomalous nucleotide sharing. TCRdb mirrors the immuneACCESS table, restricted to in-frame sequences. Some clones are absent from its copies; in checked studies, under half trace to an unresolved V gene, and the reason for the others is unknown. That table supplies the V and J calls and clone size; D and trimming were determined from the DNA. The sample data list 150,000 to 200,000 clones, and under 85% of these were observed just once. 2.9% of the sample comes from the top ten.

General findings and caveats noted by the study authors: Because counts were too low, about 15 rarely observed V segments, including chromosome 9 orphons, were left out of the earlier analysis of 500 to 750 of the donors. Broadly in line with IMGT annotations, most TCR beta V segments showed up in productive rearrangements about 87% or about 30% of the time in an earlier analysis of around 600 of the donors. A later analysis reported that several top co-occurrence clusters appeared linked to parvovirus B19, influenza, CMV and Epstein-Barr virus. Most CMV-associated TCR beta chains appeared to be HLA-restricted in a later analysis, and the HLA associations seemed to be driven largely by CMV exposure. Assigning TCR associations to individual alleles was difficult when HLA alleles, especially DR and DQ, strongly co-occurred. At a false discovery rate of 0.05, a later analysis linked 16,951 TCR beta sequences to specific HLA alleles. Most TCR sequences were seen in very few donors, while some public TCRs were found in many individuals. Because HLA typing was unavailable for some donors at each locus, only the typed subset was used in association tests. Only TCR beta chains were sequenced in this cohort, and the absence of alpha or paired-chain data limited detectable features. In a later genetic analysis, a missense DCLRE1C variant was associated with V-gene and J-gene trimming of TCR beta chains, and the association was replicated in an independent cohort. In a later genetic analysis, fewer N-insertions in productive TCRs were reported among donors in an Asian-associated ancestry cluster than the roughly 640-donor mean. Immune exposure information for the cohort was limited to CMV serostatus. In a later analysis, HLA-associated TCR beta chains were found to be more clonally expanded and to have lower generation probabilities than equally common non-associated chains. Cytomegalovirus status was reported to be diagnosed by the classifier with high specificity and sensitivity in both the original and validation cohorts. Three of the identified cytomegalovirus-associated TCR beta chains were confirmed in vitro to be specific for cytomegalovirus antigens. A group of highly shared sequence variants was considered likely to be a technical artifact of the sequencing pipeline. A further reported finding was that TCR beta sequences accurately predicted the HLA-A and HLA-B alleles for most subjects in the first cohort. According to the authors, the approach could potentially be generalized to other disease states and immunological phenotypes. A total of around 150 TCR beta chains were listed by the study as associated with cytomegalovirus. A later analysis found that TCR association rates varied across HLA loci, with DRB1 alleles showing the most associated TCRs and HLA-C alleles the fewest. Linkage disequilibrium might explain the correlated functional status among segregating V segments, but an unknown experimental factor could not be ruled out. Sequencing depth was assumed to be roughly uniform across donors in the presence/absence analyses, though that assumption may not hold.

The receptor was derived from a male donor in good health and CMV-seronegative. Sequencing used PBMCs.

The CDR3: CASSSLYEQYF. The nucleotide sequence reads TGTGCCAGCAGCTCCCTCTACGAGCAGTACTTC. The sequence joins TRBV5-6 to TRBJ2-7; the D gene is not confidently resolved. V and J are truncated by 3 bases and 3 bases respectively, leaving an intervening sequence of 4 bases. According to the germline V gene, CDR1 reads SGHDT and CDR2 reads YYEEEE. From the cysteine up to the phenylalanine, the CDR3 has a length of 11 residues. Solely the CDR3 DNA is kept, with 33 bases framed from the first base.